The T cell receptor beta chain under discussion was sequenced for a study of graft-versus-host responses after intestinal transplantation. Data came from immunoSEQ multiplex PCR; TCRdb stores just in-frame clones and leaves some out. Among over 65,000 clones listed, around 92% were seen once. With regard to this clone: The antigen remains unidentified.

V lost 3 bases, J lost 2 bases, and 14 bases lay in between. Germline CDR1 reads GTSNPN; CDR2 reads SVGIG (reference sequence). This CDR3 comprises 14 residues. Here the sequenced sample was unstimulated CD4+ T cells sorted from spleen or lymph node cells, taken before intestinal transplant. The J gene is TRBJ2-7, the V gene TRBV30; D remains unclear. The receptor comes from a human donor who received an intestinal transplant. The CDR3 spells CAWRSLEAPYEQYF. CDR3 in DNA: TGTGCCTGGAGATCCCTCGAGGCTCCCTACGAGCAGTACTTC.